The rows below give T cell receptor beta chains drawn from one sample of a study of blood T cell repertoires in COVID-19. Profiled with immunoSEQ multiplex PCR; TCRdb holds only in-frame clones, not every one. The data contain approximately 260,000 clones, approximately 85% of them singletons. The sample taken for sequencing was peripheral blood. These receptor sequences come from a woman in her seventies with acute or convalescent COVID-19. The CDR3 runs from the conserved cysteine through the conserved F or W. Each record gives: clone size, V gene, D gene, J gene, CDR3 protein, CDR3 DNA. D genes are given only for firm matches. Expanded clones get a size class; other rows say once, few or many, or leave the size out.

clone_size: NA; v_call: TRBV18; d_call: NA; j_call: TRBJ1-6; cdr3_aa: CASSPSPGGNNSPLHF; cdr3_nt: TGTGCCAGCTCACCATCTCCGGGGGGGAATAATTCACCCCTCCACTTT
clone_size: few; v_call: TRBV4-1; d_call: NA; j_call: TRBJ2-7; cdr3_aa: CASSQGQNIYEQYF; cdr3_nt: TGCGCCAGCAGCCAAGGGCAGAATATCTACGAGCAGTACTTC
clone_size: NA; v_call: TRBV5-5; d_call: NA; j_call: TRBJ2-1; cdr3_aa: CASSQGQYSYNEQFF; cdr3_nt: TGTGCCAGCAGCCAGGGACAATACTCCTACAATGAGCAGTTCTTC
clone_size: NA; v_call: TRBV6-5; d_call: TRBD1; j_call: TRBJ1-1; cdr3_aa: CASSYIQGRFEAFF; cdr3_nt: TGTGCCAGCAGTTACATACAGGGGAGATTTGAAGCTTTCTTT
clone_size: NA; v_call: TRBV7-3; d_call: NA; j_call: TRBJ2-1; cdr3_aa: CASSLLQPGEQFF; cdr3_nt: TGTGCCAGCAGCTTACTACAACCGGGTGAGCAGTTCTTC
clone_size: NA; v_call: TRBV2; d_call: NA; j_call: TRBJ2-7; cdr3_aa: CASSVEVGTKSSYEQYF; cdr3_nt: TGTGCCAGCAGTGTCGAAGTAGGGACAAAGTCCTCCTACGAGCAGTACTTC
clone_size: NA; v_call: TRBV3-1/TRBV3-2; d_call: NA; j_call: TRBJ1-2; cdr3_aa: CASSHTTGHGYTF; cdr3_nt: TGTGCCAGCAGCCATACGACAGGTCATGGCTACACCTTC
clone_size: NA; v_call: TRBV19; d_call: NA; j_call: TRBJ1-5; cdr3_aa: CATTQEGWQPQHF; cdr3_nt: TGTGCCACCACCCAGGAGGGTTGGCAGCCCCAGCATTTT
clone_size: NA; v_call: TRBV6-6; d_call: NA; j_call: TRBJ2-5; cdr3_aa: CASSYNRIETQYF; cdr3_nt: TGTGCCAGCAGTTACAACAGGATTGAGACCCAGTACTTC
clone_size: NA; v_call: TRBV11-2; d_call: NA; j_call: TRBJ2-2; cdr3_aa: CASSSWTDTGELFF; cdr3_nt: TGTGCCAGCAGCTCCTGGACTGACACCGGGGAGCTGTTTTTT
clone_size: NA; v_call: TRBV7-2; d_call: NA; j_call: TRBJ2-1; cdr3_aa: CASSKIGGGLNEQFF; cdr3_nt: TGTGCCAGCAGCAAAATAGGGGGGGGCCTCAATGAGCAGTTCTTC
clone_size: NA; v_call: TRBV7-2; d_call: NA; j_call: TRBJ1-3; cdr3_aa: CASSLGDTSGNTIYF; cdr3_nt: TGTGCCAGCAGCTTAGGGGACACCTCTGGAAACACCATATATTTT
clone_size: NA; v_call: TRBV20-1; d_call: NA; j_call: TRBJ2-7; cdr3_aa: CSARVYEQYF; cdr3_nt: TGCAGTGCTAGAGTATACGAGCAGTACTTC
clone_size: NA; v_call: TRBV7-3; d_call: NA; j_call: TRBJ1-1; cdr3_aa: CASSPGGAAGSAFF; cdr3_nt: TGTGCCAGCAGCCCCGGGGGGGCGGCAGGTTCAGCTTTCTTT
clone_size: NA; v_call: TRBV3-1/TRBV3-2; d_call: TRBD2; j_call: TRBJ2-1; cdr3_aa: CASSHGTSGGAGNEQFF; cdr3_nt: TGTGCCAGCAGCCACGGGACTAGCGGGGGGGCGGGCAATGAGCAGTTCTTC
clone_size: NA; v_call: TRBV15; d_call: TRBD1; j_call: TRBJ1-5; cdr3_aa: CATSADRGIQPQHF; cdr3_nt: TGTGCCACCAGCGCGGACAGGGGGATTCAGCCCCAGCATTTT
clone_size: NA; v_call: TRBV24-1; d_call: TRBD1; j_call: TRBJ1-2; cdr3_aa: CATSDPTGFNYGYTF; cdr3_nt: TGTGCCACCAGTGACCCGACAGGGTTTAACTATGGCTACACCTTC
clone_size: NA; v_call: TRBV27; d_call: TRBD1; j_call: TRBJ1-2; cdr3_aa: CASRTPLQGPNYGYTF; cdr3_nt: TGTGCCAGCAGAACACCATTACAGGGGCCCAACTATGGCTACACCTTC
clone_size: NA; v_call: TRBV6-5; d_call: NA; j_call: TRBJ1-5; cdr3_aa: CASSLQRNQPQHF; cdr3_nt: TGTGCCAGCAGTCTACAGCGCAATCAGCCCCAGCATTTT
clone_size: NA; v_call: TRBV25-1; d_call: TRBD1; j_call: TRBJ1-6; cdr3_aa: CASSGQGSSYNSPLHF; cdr3_nt: TGTGCCAGCAGTGGACAGGGGAGCTCCTATAATTCACCCCTCCACTTT
clone_size: few; v_call: TRBV3-1/TRBV3-2; d_call: NA; j_call: TRBJ1-1; cdr3_aa: CASSQVLEVQGAFF; cdr3_nt: TGTGCCAGCAGCCAAGTACTGGAGGTCCAAGGAGCTTTCTTT
clone_size: NA; v_call: TRBV3-1/TRBV3-2; d_call: TRBD2; j_call: TRBJ2-1; cdr3_aa: CASSQTTPGTRRGTNNEQFF; cdr3_nt: TGTGCCAGCAGCCAGACAACGCCCGGGACCCGGCGGGGGACCAACAATGAGCAGTTCTTC
clone_size: NA; v_call: TRBV5-1; d_call: NA; j_call: TRBJ2-3; cdr3_aa: CASSRGGGTDTQYF; cdr3_nt: TGCGCCAGCAGCAGGGGAGGAGGCACAGATACGCAGTATTTT
clone_size: once; v_call: TRBV5-5; d_call: NA; j_call: TRBJ1-2; cdr3_aa: CASSFRVAGSGYTF; cdr3_nt: TGTGCCAGCAGCTTTCGCGTTGCGGGATCGGGCTACACCTTC
clone_size: NA; v_call: TRBV18; d_call: TRBD1; j_call: TRBJ1-2; cdr3_aa: CASSPLDRGGGYTF; cdr3_nt: TGTGCCAGCTCACCCCTGGACAGGGGAGGAGGCTACACCTTC
clone_size: NA; v_call: TRBV3-1/TRBV3-2; d_call: NA; j_call: TRBJ2-2; cdr3_aa: CASSHLPGPSGGELFF; cdr3_nt: TGTGCCAGCAGCCACCTCCCGGGTCCCTCGGGCGGGGAGCTGTTTTTT
clone_size: NA; v_call: TRBV3-1/TRBV3-2; d_call: TRBD2; j_call: TRBJ2-2; cdr3_aa: CASSLRTSGGPGELFF; cdr3_nt: TGTGCCAGCAGCCTGAGGACTAGCGGGGGGCCCGGGGAGCTGTTTTTT
clone_size: NA; v_call: TRBV12-3/TRBV12-4; d_call: TRBD2; j_call: TRBJ2-7; cdr3_aa: CASSPGLAGLRSF; cdr3_nt: TGTGCCAGCAGTCCGGGACTAGCGGGCCTACGAAGTTTC
clone_size: NA; v_call: TRBV16; d_call: NA; j_call: TRBJ1-5; cdr3_aa: CASSPGGNQPQHF; cdr3_nt: TGTGCCAGCAGCCCAGGCGGCAATCAGCCCCAGCATTTT
clone_size: NA; v_call: TRBV18; d_call: TRBD1; j_call: TRBJ2-1; cdr3_aa: CASSQQTGSSYNEQFF; cdr3_nt: TGTGCCAGCTCACAACAGACAGGGAGCTCCTACAATGAGCAGTTCTTC
clone_size: NA; v_call: TRBV2; d_call: TRBD2; j_call: TRBJ2-5; cdr3_aa: CASSMRRLALETQYF; cdr3_nt: TGTGCCAGCAGTATGAGGAGACTAGCTTTGGAGACCCAGTACTTC
clone_size: NA; v_call: TRBV11-2; d_call: NA; j_call: TRBJ1-4; cdr3_aa: CASSPDRTVRNEKLFF; cdr3_nt: TGTGCCAGCAGCCCAGACAGGACCGTGAGGAATGAAAAACTGTTTTTT
clone_size: NA; v_call: TRBV29-1; d_call: TRBD1; j_call: TRBJ2-7; cdr3_aa: CSATGQGGYEQYF; cdr3_nt: TGCAGCGCGACGGGACAGGGGGGCTACGAGCAGTACTTC
clone_size: NA; v_call: TRBV5-1; d_call: NA; j_call: TRBJ1-2; cdr3_aa: CASSFGGEIPYGYTF; cdr3_nt: TGCGCCAGCAGCTTCGGGGGGGAGATACCCTATGGCTACACCTTC
clone_size: NA; v_call: TRBV19; d_call: NA; j_call: TRBJ2-2; cdr3_aa: CASRSGLSWGGELFF; cdr3_nt: TGTGCCAGTCGCTCCGGACTGTCATGGGGCGGGGAGCTGTTTTTT